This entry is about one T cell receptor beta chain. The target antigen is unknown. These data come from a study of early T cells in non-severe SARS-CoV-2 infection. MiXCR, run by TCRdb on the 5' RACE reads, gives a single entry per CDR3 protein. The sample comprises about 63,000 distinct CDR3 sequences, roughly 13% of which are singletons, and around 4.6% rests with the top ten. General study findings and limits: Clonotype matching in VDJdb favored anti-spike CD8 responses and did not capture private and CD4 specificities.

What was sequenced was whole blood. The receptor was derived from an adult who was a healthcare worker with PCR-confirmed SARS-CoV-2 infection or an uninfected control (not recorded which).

The CDR3 nucleotides read TGTGCCAGCAGCTTGGGGGGGCGATCCTATAATTCACCCCTCCACTTT. Translated, it gives CASSLGGRSYNSPLHF. The chain links TRBV11-2 to TRBJ1-6, with D perhaps matching TRBD1 (6 bases). This CDR3 region has 16 residues. V was cut by 3 bases and J by 1 base, with 10 bases left in between. Germline CDR1 reads SGHAT; CDR2 reads FQNNGV.